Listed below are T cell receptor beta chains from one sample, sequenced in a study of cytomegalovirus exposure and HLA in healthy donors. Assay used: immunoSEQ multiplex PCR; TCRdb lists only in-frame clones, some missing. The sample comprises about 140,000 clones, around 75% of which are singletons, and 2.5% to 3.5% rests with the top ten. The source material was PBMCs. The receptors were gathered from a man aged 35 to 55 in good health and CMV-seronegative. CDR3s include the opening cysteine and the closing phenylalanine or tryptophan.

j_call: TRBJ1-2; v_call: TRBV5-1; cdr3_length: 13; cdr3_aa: CASSLVGGVGYTF
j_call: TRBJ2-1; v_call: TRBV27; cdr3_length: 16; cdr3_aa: CASASPSGRAYNEQFF
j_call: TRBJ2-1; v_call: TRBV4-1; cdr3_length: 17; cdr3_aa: CASSQEPTGFGYNEQFF
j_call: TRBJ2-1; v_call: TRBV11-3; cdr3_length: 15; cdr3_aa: CASKPTSGDVYEQFF
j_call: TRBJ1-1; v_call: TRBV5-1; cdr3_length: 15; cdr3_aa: CASSEPQGGGTEAFF
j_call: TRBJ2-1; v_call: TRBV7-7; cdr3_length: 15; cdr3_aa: CASSLGTDTYNEQFF
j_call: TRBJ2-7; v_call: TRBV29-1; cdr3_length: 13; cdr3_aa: CSVGKTGSNEQYF
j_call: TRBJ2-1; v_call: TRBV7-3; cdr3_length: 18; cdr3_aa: CASSSTPLAGGRGDEQFF
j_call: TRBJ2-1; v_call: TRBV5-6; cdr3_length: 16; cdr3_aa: CASSFLSGQGRGEQFF
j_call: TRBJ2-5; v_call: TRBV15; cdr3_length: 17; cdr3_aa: CATSVPGTGTSKETQYF
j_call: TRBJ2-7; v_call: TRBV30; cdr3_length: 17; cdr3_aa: CAWRIGASGGTSYEQYF
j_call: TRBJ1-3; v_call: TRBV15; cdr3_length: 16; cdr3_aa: CATRGGGPLSGNTIYF
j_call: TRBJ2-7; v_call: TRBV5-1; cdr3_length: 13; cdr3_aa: CASSLDSPYEQYF
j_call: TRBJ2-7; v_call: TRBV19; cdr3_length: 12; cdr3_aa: CASSLARGEQYF
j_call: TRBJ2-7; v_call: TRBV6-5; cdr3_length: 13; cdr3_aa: CASSHGSHYEQYF
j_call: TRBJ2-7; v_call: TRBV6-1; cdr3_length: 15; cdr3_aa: CASTPSPLRAYEQYF
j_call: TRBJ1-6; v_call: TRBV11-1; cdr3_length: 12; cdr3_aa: CASSFNNSPLHF
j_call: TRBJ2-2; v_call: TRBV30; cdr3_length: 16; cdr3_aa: CAWSVPLGQGSGELFF
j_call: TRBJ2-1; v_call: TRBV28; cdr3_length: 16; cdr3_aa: CASSARTRHYAGEQFF
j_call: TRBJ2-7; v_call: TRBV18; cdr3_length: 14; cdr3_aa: CASSPQGTTYEQYF
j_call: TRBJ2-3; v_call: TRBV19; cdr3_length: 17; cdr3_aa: CASSIVGSFSSTDTQYF
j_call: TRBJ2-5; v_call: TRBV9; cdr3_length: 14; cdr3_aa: CASSVGASRETQYF
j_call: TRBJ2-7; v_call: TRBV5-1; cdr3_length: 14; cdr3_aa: CASSLAGGPYEQYF
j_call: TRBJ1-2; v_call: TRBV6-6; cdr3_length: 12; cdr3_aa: CATQGFEDGYTF
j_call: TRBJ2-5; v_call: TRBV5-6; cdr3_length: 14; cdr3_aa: CASSRAGARETQYF
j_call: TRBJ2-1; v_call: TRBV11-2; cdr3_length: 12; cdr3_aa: CASSSRGNEQFF
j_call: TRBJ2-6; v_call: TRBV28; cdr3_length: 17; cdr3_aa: CASSLDLRGAGANVLTF
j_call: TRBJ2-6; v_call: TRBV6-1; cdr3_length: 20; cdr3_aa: CASSGPGIGQASSGANVLTF
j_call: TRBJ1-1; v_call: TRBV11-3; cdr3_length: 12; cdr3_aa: CASSSDRGRAFF
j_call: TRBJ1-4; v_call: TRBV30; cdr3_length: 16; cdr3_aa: CAWTPQWTVADEKLFF
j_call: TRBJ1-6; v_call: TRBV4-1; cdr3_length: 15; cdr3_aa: CASTHSQGTNSPLHF
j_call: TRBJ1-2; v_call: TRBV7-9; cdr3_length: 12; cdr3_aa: CASSSPQGGYTF
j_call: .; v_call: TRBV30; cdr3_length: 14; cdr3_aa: CAWSVASFTYEQYF
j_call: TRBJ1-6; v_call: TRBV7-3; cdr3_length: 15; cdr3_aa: CASSLGTGGYSPLHF
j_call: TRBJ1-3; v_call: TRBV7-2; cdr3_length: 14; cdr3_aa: CASLPGGLGSTIYF
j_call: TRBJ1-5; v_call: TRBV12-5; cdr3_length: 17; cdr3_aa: CASGLGLNRVPNQPQHF
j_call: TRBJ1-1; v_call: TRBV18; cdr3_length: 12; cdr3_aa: CASSQTATEAFF
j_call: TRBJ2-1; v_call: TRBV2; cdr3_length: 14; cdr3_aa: CASRDRAGGNEQFF
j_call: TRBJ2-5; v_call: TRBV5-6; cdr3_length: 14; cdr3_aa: CASSLGTTEETQYF
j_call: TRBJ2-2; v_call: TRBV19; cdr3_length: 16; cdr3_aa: CASSIEWTGGTGELFF
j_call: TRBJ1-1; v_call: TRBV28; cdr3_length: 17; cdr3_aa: CASSLLTPGLVNTEAFF
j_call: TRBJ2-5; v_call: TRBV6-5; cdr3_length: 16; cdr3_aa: CASSLGGGRFKETQYF
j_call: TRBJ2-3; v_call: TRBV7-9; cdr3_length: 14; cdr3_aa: CASSSTLGLALGYF
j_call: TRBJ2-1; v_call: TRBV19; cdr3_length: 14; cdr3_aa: CASSLRGGYNEQFF
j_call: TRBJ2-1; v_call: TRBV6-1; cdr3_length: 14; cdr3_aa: CASSPGGSGGAPFF
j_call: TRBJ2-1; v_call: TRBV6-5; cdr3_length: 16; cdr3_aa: CASSWPTSGGYNEQFF
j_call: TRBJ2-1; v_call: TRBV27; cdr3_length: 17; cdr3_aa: CASSLMASGGYYNEQFF
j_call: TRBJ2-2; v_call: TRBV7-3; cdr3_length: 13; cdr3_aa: CASSPTGQGELFF
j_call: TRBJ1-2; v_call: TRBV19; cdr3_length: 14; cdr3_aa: CASSGGARGYGYTF
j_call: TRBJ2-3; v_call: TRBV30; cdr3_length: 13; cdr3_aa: CAWSPGLAGSQYF
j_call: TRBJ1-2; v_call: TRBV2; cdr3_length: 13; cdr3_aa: CASSTYQGVGYTF
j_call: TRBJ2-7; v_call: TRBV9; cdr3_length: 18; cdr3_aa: CASSAGLLAGTGGYEQYF
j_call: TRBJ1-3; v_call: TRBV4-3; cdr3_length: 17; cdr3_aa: CASSQDLTRMAGNTIYF
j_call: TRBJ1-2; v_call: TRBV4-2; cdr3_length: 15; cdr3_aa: CASSQVDRGLSRYTF
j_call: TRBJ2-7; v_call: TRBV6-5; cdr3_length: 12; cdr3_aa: CASRQTGSEQYF
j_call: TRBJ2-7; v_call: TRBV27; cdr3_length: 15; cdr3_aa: CASSLARAGGSEQYF
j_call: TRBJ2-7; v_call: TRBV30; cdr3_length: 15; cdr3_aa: CAWSDGLAGGGEQYF